This T cell receptor beta chain stems from a study of blood T cell repertoires in COVID-19. Study as a whole: The origin of the acute and convalescent COVID-19 samples was the United States, Italy and Spain. PBMCs, B-cell-depleted T cells, or T cells were the source of the cDNA or gDNA that made up the material.

Per the original data handling: By means of reference gene primer amplification, nucleated cell counts were estimated. Some clones are missing from TCRdb's copy, which holds only in-frame ones; the method was immunoSEQ multiplex PCR. V, J and clone size are taken as reported in that table, and D and trimming were inferred from the DNA itself. The sample lists fewer than 200,000 clones; about four fifths were seen once. CDR1 and CDR2 (germline): LNHDA, SQIVND (reference sequence). V lost 5 bases to trimming and J lost 0 bases, with 7 bases between them. CDR3 length: 14 amino acids. Sequenced: peripheral blood. The chain couples TRBV19 to TRBJ2-2; D uncertain. The origin of this receptor is a man in his forties who had recovered from COVID-19. The CDR3 spells CASSRQANTGELFF. CDR3 in DNA: TGTGCCAGTAGTCGGCAGGCGAACACCGGGGAGCTGTTTTTT.